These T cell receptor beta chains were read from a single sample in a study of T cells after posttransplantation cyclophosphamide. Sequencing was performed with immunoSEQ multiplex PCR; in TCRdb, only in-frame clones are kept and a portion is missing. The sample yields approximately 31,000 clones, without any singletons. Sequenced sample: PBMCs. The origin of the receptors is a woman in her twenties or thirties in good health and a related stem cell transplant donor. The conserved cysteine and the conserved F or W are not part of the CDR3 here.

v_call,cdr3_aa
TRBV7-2,ASSVVRGNEKLF
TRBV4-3,ASSQKAGTGGEKLF
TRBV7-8,ASSPPGTPGYT
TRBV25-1,ASSEFPLVGQETQY
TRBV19,ASSHRGRGTEAF
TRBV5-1,ASSFRRNYGYT
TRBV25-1,ASSEQGRAYGGEAF
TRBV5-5,ASTRGDLVVGGYGYT
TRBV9,ASSVGGSSSYEQY
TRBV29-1,SAGWGDNSPLH
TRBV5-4,ASGRDRGDGYT
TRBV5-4,ASSLRDNEQF
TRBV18,ASSPRDSSGNTIY
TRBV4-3,ASSQAPGGTSGDTQY
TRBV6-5,ASSMTGVGSEAF
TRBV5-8,ASSFRQGGITGYT
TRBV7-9,ASSLALAGVQY
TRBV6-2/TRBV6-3,ASSYWRGDPQETQY